This T cell receptor (beta chain) emerged from a study of Graves' ophthalmopathy and Graves' hyperthyroidism. Ten or more counts support this clonotype. Beta-chain TCR CDR3 regions were amplified from RNA transcripts. HTBI primers primed a first-round RT-PCR, and a second-round multiplex PCR followed. TCRdb redid the calling of the multiplex PCR reads with MiXCR, one entry per CDR3 protein. The sample includes roughly 400,000 distinct CDR3 sequences, approximately 20% seen only once; the top ten take 1.5% to 2%. This TCR was sampled from a woman aged 18-29 years with Graves' ophthalmopathy. Sequencing was carried out using peripheral blood.

The CDR3 here is CASSIEAFQANVLTF. As DNA, the CDR3 is TGTGCCAGTAGTATAGAAGCCTTTCAGGCCAACGTCCTGACTTTC. This chain connects TRBV19 to TRBJ2-6; D gene uncertain. The CDR3 spans 15 residues. Trimming cost V 0 bases and J 6 bases, with 9 bases left between them. The germline V gene encodes CDR1 LNHDA and CDR2 SQIVND (reference sequence).